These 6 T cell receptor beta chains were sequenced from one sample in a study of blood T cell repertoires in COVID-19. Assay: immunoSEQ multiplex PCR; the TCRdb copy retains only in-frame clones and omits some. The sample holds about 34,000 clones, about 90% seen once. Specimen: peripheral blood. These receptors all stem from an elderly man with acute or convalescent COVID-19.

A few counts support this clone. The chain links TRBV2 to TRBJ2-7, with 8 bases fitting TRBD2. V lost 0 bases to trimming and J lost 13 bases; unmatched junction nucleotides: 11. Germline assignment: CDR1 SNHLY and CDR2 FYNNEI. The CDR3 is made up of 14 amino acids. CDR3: CASSEALGGGIGYF. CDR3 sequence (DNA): TGTGCCAGCAGTGAAGCGCTTGGCGGGGGGATCGGATACTTC.

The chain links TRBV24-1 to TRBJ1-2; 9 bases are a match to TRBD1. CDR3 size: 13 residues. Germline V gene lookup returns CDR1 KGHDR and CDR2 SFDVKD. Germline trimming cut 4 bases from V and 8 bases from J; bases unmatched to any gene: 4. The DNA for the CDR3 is TGTGCCACCAGTGACTGGACAGGGGAGGGCTACACCTTC. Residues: CATSDWTGEGYTF.

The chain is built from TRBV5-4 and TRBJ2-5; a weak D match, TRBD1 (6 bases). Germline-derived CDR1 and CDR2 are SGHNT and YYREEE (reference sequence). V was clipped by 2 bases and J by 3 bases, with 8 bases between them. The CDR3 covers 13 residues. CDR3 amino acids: CASSFRGEETQYF. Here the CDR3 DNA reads TGTGCCAGCAGCTTCAGGGGAGAAGAGACCCAGTACTTC.

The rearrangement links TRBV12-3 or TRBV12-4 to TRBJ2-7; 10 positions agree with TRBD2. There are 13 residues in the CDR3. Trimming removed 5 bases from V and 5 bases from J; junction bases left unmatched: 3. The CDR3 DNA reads TGTGCCAGCAGTCCGGGACTAGCGCACGAGCAGTACTTC. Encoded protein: CASSPGLAHEQYF.

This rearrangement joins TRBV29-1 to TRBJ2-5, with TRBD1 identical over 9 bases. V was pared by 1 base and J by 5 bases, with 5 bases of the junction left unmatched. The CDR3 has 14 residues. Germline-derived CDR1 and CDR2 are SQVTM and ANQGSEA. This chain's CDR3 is CSVEVTGGSETQYF. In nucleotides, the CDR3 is TGCAGCGTTGAAGTGACAGGGGGGAGTGAGACCCAGTACTTC.

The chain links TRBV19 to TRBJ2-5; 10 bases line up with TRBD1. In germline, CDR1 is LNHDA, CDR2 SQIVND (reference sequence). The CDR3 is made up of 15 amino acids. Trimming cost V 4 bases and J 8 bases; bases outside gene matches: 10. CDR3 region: CASSTTGTGALTQYF. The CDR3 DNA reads TGTGCCAGTAGTACAACCGGGACAGGGGCTCTAACCCAGTACTTC. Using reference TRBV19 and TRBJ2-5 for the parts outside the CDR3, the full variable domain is DGGITQSPKYLFRKEGQNVTLSCEQNLNHDAMYWYRQDPGQGLRLIYYSQIVNDFQKGDIAEGYSVSREKKESFPLTVTSAQKNPTAFYLCASSTTGTGALTQYFGPGTRLLVL.